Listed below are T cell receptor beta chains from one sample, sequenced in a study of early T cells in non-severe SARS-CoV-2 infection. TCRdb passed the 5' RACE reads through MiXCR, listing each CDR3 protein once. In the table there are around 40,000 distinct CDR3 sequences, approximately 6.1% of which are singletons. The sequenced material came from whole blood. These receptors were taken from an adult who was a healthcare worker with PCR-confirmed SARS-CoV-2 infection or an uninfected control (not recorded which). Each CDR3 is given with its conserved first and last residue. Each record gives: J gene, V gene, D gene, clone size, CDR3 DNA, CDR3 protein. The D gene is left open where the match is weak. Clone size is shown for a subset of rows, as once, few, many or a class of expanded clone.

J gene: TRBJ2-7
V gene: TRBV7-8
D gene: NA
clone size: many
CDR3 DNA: TGTGCCAGCAGCAAATCGCCGGGACCCCGCTCCTACGAGCAGTACTTC
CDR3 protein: CASSKSPGPRSYEQYF

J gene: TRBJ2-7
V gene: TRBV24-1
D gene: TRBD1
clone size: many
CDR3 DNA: TGTGCCACCAGTGATTTGGTTCCACAGGGGCGCTACGAGCAGTACTTC
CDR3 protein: CATSDLVPQGRYEQYF

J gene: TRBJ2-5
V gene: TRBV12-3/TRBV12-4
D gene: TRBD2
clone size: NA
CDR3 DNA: TGTGCCAGCAGTTATGGCCAGGGGACTAGCGGGAAAGAGACCCAGTACTTC
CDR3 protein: CASSYGQGTSGKETQYF

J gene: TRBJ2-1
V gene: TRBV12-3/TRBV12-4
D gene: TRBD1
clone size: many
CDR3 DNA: TGTGCCACTACCCGGGACAGGGCATACAATGAGCAGTTCTTC
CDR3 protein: CATTRDRAYNEQFF

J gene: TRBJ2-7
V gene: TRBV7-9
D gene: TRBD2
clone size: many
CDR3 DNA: TGTGCCAGCAGCATATTGGCGGGAGCCTACGAGCAGTACTTC
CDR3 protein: CASSILAGAYEQYF

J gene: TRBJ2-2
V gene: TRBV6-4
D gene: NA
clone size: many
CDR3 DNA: TGTGCCAGCAGTGAAGGATCCCACACCGGGGAGCTGTTTTTT
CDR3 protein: CASSEGSHTGELFF

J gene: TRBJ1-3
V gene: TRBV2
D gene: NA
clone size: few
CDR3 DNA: TGTGCCAGCAGTGAGACCAGGGCAGGAAACACCATATATTTT
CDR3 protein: CASSETRAGNTIYF

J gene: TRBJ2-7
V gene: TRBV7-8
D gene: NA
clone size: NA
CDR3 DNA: TGTGCCAGCAGCTTACCCCTGGGCGAGCAGTACTTC
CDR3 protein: CASSLPLGEQYF

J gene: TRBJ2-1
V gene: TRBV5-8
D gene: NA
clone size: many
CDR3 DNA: TGTGCCAGCAGCTTGGGGCAGGGGACCTACAATGAGCAGTTCTTC
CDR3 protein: CASSLGQGTYNEQFF

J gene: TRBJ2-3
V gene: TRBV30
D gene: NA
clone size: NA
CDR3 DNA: TGTGCCTGGAGTGCTGGGTGGGAGACAGATACGCAGTATTTT
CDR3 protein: CAWSAGWETDTQYF

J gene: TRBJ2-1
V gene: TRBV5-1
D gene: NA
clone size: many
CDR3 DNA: TGCGCCAGCAGCTTACGAGAGTACAATGAGCAGTTCTTC
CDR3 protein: CASSLREYNEQFF

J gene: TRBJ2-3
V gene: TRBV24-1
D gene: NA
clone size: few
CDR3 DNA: TGTGCCACCAGTTTTTCAGGGGAACAGTATTTT
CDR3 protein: CATSFSGEQYF

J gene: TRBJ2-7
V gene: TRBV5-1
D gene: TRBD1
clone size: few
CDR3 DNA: TGCGCCAGTAGACAGGGAAGCGGCTCCTACGAGCAGTACTTC
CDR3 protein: CASRQGSGSYEQYF

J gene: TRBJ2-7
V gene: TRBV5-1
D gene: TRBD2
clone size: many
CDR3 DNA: TGCGCCAGCAGCCTCCGACTAGCGGGAGACCACGAGCAGTACTTC
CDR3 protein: CASSLRLAGDHEQYF

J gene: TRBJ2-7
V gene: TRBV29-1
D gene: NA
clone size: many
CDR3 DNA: TGCAACGTTGAAGAGAAGGGAGACTACGAGCAGTACTTC
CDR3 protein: CNVEEKGDYEQYF

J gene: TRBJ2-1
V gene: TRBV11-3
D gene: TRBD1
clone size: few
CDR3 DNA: TGTGCCAGCAGCTTCGGACAGGGTCGAAACAATGAGCAGTTCTTC
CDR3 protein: CASSFGQGRNNEQFF

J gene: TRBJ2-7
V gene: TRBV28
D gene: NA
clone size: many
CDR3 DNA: TGTGCCAGCAGTTTAGGGGGGAACGAGCAGTACTTC
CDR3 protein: CASSLGGNEQYF

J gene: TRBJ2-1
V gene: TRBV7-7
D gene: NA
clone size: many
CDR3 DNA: TGTGCTAGCAGCTCAATTCCGGGCGATGAGCAGTTCTTC
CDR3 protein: CASSSIPGDEQFF

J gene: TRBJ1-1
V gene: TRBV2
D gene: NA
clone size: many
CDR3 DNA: TGTGCCAGCAGTGAAGTTCGGAGACGGAACACTGAAGCTTTCTTT
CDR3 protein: CASSEVRRRNTEAFF

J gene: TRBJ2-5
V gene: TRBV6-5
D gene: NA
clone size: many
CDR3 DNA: TGTGCCAGCAGTCGACCCCCAGGGCACCAAGAGACCCAGTACTTC
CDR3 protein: CASSRPPGHQETQYF

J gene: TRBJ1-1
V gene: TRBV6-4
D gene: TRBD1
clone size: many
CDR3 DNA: TGTGCCAGCAGTGACTCTCCGGACAGGGGCACTGAAGCTTTCTTT
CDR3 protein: CASSDSPDRGTEAFF

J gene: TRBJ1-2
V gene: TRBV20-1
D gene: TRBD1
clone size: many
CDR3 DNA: TGCAGTGCTACACAGGGGAACTATGGCTACACCTTC
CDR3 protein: CSATQGNYGYTF

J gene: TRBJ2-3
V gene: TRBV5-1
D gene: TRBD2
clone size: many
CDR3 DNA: TGCGCCAGCAGCTGGGCTAGCGGGAACTCAGATACGCAGTATTTT
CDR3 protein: CASSWASGNSDTQYF

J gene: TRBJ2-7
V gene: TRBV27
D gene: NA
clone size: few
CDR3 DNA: TGTGCCAGCAGTTTTCGGACAGCCTACGAGCAGTACTTC
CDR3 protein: CASSFRTAYEQYF

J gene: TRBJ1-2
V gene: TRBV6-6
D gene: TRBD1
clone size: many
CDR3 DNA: TGTGCCAGCAGTCCATTCCGGGACAGCTATGGCTACACCTTC
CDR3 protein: CASSPFRDSYGYTF

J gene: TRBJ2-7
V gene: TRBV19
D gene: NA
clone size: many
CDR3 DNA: TGTGCCAGTAGTATCAACCGGGACCCCGGCTACGAGCAGTACTTC
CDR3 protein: CASSINRDPGYEQYF

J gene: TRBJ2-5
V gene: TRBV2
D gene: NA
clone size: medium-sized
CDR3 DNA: TGTGCCAGCATCCCATCGTACCAAGAGACCCAGTACTTC
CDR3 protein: CASIPSYQETQYF

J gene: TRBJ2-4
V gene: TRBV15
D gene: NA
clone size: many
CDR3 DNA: TGTGCCACCAGCAGATTACAGGGTCTGAACATTCAGTACTTC
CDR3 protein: CATSRLQGLNIQYF

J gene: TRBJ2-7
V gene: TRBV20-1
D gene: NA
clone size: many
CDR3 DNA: TGCAGTGCCCGGGGACAAGCCTACGAGCAGTACTTC
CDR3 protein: CSARGQAYEQYF

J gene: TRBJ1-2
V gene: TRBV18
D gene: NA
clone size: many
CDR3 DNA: TGTGCCAGCTCACGGTCTGGGGAAGGAGGCTACACCTTC
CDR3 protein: CASSRSGEGGYTF

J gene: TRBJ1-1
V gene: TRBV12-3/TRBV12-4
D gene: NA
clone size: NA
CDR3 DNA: TGTGCCAGCAGCCGCGGGGGAATAAACACTGAAGCTTTCTTT
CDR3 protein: CASSRGGINTEAFF

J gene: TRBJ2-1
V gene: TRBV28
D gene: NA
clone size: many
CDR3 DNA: TGTGCCAGCAGGTTCCGTGAGAGTGAGCAGTTCTTC
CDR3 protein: CASRFRESEQFF

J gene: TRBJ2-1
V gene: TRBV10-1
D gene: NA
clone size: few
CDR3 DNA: TGCGCCAGCAGTGGGGACTTTTACAATGAGCAGTTCTTC
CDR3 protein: CASSGDFYNEQFF

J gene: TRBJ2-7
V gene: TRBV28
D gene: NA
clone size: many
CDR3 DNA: TGTGCCAGCAGTTTATTGGTAGCGGCCTCCTACGAGCAGTACTTC
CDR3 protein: CASSLLVAASYEQYF